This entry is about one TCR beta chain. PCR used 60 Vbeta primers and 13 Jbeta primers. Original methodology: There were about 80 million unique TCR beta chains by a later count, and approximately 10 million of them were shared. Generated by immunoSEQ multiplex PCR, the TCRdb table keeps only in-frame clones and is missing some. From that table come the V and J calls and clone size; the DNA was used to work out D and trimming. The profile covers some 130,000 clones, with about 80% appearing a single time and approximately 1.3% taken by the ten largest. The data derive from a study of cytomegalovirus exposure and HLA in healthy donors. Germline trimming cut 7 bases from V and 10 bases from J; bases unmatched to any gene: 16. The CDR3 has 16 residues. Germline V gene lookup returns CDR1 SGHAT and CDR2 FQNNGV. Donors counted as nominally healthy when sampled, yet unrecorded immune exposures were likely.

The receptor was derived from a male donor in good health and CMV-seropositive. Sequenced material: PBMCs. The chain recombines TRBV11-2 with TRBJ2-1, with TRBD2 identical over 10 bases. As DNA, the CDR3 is TGTGCCAGCAACCCCTCGGCGGCTAGCGGGAGTAACGAGCAGTTCTTC. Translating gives CASNPSAASGSNEQFF.